This T cell receptor (beta chain) is from a study of human T cells and chemical hapten exposure. Looking at the study overall: Per-sample variation in TCR yield stemmed mainly from small pooled library volume differences.

Trimming removed 5 bases at V and 11 bases at J, with 30 bases between. The CDR3 totals 17 residues. CDR1 and CDR2 (germline): MNHNS, SASEGT. Whole-study results and caveats: No alteration of TCRs above 1 in 1000 frequency was seen with DPC sensitization.

Unique molecular identifiers were attached to individual cDNA molecules during library preparation. TCRdb re-called the RACE reads through MiXCR, storing one row per CDR3 protein. This table holds 70,000 to 100,000 distinct CDR3 sequences, roughly 7.2% found once. This clonotype was detected ten times or more. Its antigen is currently unknown. Indicated time point: patch test 1, 2 weeks after DPC sensitization. Treatment indicated: therapeutic diphenylcyclopropenone sensitization with weekly scalp DPC. Total RNA was isolated from unfractionated whole blood. This receptor was taken from a woman in her 30s with alopecia areata. Some clones in this sample may be carry-over from other donors' samples. Sample: whole blood, taken in connection with sensitization to the hapten diphenylcyclopropenone (DPC). This chain uses TRBV6-1 with TRBJ1-2; D is undetermined. CDR3 residues: CASSSLPRIIRGESYTF. Here the CDR3 DNA reads TGTGCCAGCAGTTCCCTCCCGCGAATCATCCGCGGAGAGAGTTACACCTTC.